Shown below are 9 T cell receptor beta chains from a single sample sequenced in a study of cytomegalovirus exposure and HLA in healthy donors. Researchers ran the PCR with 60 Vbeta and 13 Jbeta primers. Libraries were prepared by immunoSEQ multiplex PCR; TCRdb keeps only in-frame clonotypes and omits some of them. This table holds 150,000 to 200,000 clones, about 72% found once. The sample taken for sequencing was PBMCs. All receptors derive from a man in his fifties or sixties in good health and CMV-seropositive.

The DNA for the CDR3 is TGTGCCAGCCAACGAGGGACAGCGAACACTGAAGCTTTCTTT. Translating it yields CASQRGTANTEAFF. The rearrangement uses TRBV18 and TRBJ1-1; 7 nucleotides align to TRBD1. This CDR3 spans 14 amino acids. Trimming removed 8 bases from V and 1 base from J; junction bases left unmatched: 7. Germline V gene lookup returns CDR1 KGHSH and CDR2 LQKENI.

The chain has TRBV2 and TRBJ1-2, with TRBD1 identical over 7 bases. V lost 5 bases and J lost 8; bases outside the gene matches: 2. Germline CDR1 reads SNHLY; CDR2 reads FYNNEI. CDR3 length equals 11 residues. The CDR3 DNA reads TGTGCCAGCAGTCAGGGGGGCGGCTACACCTTC. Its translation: CASSQGGGYTF.

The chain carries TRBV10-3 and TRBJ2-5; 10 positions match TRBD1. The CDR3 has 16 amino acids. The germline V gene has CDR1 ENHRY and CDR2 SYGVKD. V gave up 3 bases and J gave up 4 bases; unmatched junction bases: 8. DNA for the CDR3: TGTGCCATCAGTGATAGGGGGACAGGGGCTCGAGAGACCCAGTACTTC. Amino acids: CAISDRGTGARETQYF.

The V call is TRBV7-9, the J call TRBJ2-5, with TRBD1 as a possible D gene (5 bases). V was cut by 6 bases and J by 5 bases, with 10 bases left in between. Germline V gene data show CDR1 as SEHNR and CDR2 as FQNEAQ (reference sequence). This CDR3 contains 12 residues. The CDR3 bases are TGTGCCAGCAGGGGGCCTGGGGAGACCCAGTACTTC. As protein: CASRGPGETQYF.

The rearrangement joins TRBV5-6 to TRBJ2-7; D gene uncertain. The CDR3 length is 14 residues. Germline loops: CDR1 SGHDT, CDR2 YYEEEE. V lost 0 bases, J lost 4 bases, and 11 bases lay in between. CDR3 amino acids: CASSLGISYYEQYF. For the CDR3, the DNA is TGTGCCAGCAGCTTGGGGATTAGCTATTACGAGCAGTACTTC.

CDR3 loop: CASKLGDEQYF. CDR3 DNA sequence: TGTGCCAGCAAGCTAGGGGACGAGCAGTACTTC. The J gene is TRBJ2-7, the V gene TRBV28, with D possibly TRBD1 on 5 matching bases. The CDR3 length is 11 residues. CDR1 and CDR2 from the germline V gene are MDHEN and SYDVKM. Trimming left V 7 bases short and J 5 bases short, with 9 bases between.

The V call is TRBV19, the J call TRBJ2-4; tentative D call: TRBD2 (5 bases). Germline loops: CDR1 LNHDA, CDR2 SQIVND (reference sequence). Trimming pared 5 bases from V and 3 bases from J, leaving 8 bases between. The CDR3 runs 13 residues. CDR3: CASSPGSKNIQYF. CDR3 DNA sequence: TGTGCCAGTAGTCCGGGAAGCAAAAACATTCAGTACTTC.

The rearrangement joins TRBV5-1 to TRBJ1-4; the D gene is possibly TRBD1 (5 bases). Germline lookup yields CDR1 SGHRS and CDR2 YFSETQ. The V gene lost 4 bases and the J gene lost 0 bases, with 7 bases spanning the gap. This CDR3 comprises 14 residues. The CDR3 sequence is CASSPGTTNEKLFF. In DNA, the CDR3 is TGCGCCAGCAGCCCAGGGACAACTAATGAAAAACTGTTTTTT.

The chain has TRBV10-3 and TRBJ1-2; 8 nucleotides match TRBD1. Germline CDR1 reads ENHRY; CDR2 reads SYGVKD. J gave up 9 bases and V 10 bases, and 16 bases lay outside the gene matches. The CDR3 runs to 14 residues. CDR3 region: CATQGTDRENRYTF. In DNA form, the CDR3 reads TGTGCCACCCAAGGGACGGACAGGGAGAATCGCTACACCTTC.